This is a list of T cell receptor beta chains from one sample in a study of T cell responses to AZD1222 COVID-19 vaccine. Assay used: immunoSEQ multiplex PCR; TCRdb lists only in-frame clones, some missing. The table shows approximately 140,000 clones, with 94% occurring only once. The material was peripheral blood, obtained on day 0 of AZD1222 vaccination. Receptors originate from an adult in good health. Both conserved end residues are part of each CDR3. A D gene is named only where the DNA matches it firmly. Expanded clones are given a class, and other clones once, few, many or no size at all.

length: 14
size: NA
D: TRBD2
V: TRBV20-1
CDR3: CSASWLAGVNEQFF

length: 15
size: NA
D: NA
V: TRBV9
CDR3: CASSVGISGDEKLFF

length: 18
size: NA
D: TRBD2
V: TRBV5-1
CDR3: CASSLAAGGSRTYNEQFF

length: 15
size: NA
D: NA
V: TRBV21-1
CDR3: CASSKVPLFWETQYF

length: 13
size: NA
D: NA
V: TRBV12-3/TRBV12-4
CDR3: CASSFGPYNEQFF

length: 13
size: NA
D: NA
V: TRBV5-1
CDR3: CASSLSLGEKLFF

length: 17
size: NA
D: TRBD1
V: TRBV7-2
CDR3: CASSLLGPTGSGNTIYF

length: 15
size: NA
D: NA
V: TRBV4-1
CDR3: CASSQPPRANTEAFF

length: 15
size: once
D: TRBD2
V: TRBV24-1
CDR3: CATSEGGGAPDTQYF

length: 14
size: NA
D: NA
V: TRBV7-8
CDR3: CASSGRGLNTEAFF

length: 16
size: NA
D: NA
V: TRBV28
CDR3: CASTTHGGVGNTEAFF

length: 13
size: NA
D: NA
V: TRBV6-5
CDR3: CASRQGPNSPLHF

length: 15
size: NA
D: TRBD1
V: TRBV6-5
CDR3: CASRKRTGKDQPQHF

length: 14
size: NA
D: NA
V: TRBV3-1/TRBV3-2
CDR3: CASKHTRSTGELFF

length: 16
size: NA
D: NA
V: TRBV4-3
CDR3: CASSLGQRIGNTEAFF

length: 15
size: NA
D: NA
V: TRBV18
CDR3: CASSMRRISTDTQYF

length: 14
size: NA
D: NA
V: TRBV29-1
CDR3: CSVGWGSDFYGYTF

length: 14
size: NA
D: NA
V: TRBV6-6
CDR3: CASQAQIQNQPQHF

length: 16
size: few
D: NA
V: TRBV7-2
CDR3: CASSLARGSSGNTIYF

length: 12
size: NA
D: NA
V: TRBV2
CDR3: CASSEGRVEQFF

length: 16
size: NA
D: TRBD1
V: TRBV23-1
CDR3: CASSPNRGPTNEKLFF

length: 18
size: few
D: TRBD2
V: TRBV9
CDR3: CASSEDLGLAGERNEQFF

length: 15
size: NA
D: TRBD2
V: TRBV6-1
CDR3: CASSEWRGGGSEQFF

length: 11
size: NA
D: NA
V: TRBV20-1
CDR3: CSAGEFGEAFF

length: 14
size: NA
D: NA
V: TRBV6-5
CDR3: CASSSADRNTEAFF

length: 13
size: NA
D: NA
V: TRBV11-2
CDR3: CASSLEGRDTQYF

length: 14
size: NA
D: TRBD1
V: TRBV4-1
CDR3: CASRRQGMNTEAFF

length: 15
size: NA
D: NA
V: TRBV6-5
CDR3: CASSLRDRLNYGYTF

length: 13
size: NA
D: TRBD2
V: TRBV5-1
CDR3: CASSSGIAGRQFF